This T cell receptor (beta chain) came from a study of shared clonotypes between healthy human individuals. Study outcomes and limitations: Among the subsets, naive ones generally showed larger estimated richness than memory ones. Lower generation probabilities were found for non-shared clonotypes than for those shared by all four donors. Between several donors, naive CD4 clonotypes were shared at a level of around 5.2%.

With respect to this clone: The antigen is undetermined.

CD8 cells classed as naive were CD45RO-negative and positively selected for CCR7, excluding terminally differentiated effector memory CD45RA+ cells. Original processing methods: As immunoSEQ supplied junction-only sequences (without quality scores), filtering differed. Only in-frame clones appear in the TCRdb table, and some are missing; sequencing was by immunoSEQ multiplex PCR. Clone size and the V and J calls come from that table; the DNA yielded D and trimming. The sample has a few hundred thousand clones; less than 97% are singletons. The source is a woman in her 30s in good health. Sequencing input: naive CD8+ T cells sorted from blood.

Here the CDR3 DNA reads TGCGCCAGCCGACAGGATCGTACGAACACTGAAGCTTTCTTT. Translating it yields CASRQDRTNTEAFF. The chain couples TRBV5-1 to TRBJ1-1, with D perhaps TRBD1 (6 bases). V was clipped by 7 bases and J by 1 base, with 14 bases between them. CDR3 length equals 14 residues. Germline V CDR1 and CDR2: SGHRS, YFSETQ.